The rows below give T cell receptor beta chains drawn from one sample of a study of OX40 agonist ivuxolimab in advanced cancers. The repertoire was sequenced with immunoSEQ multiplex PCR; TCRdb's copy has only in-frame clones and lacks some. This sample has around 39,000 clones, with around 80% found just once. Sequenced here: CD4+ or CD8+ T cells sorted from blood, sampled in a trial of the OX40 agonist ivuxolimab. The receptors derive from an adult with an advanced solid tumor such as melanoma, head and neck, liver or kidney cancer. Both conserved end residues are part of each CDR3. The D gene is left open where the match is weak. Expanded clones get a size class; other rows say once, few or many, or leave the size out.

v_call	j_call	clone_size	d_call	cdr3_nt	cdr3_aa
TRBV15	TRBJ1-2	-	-	TGTGCCACCAGCAGAGATAATAAGCGGGGAAGTGGTGGCTACACCTTC	CATSRDNKRGSGGYTF
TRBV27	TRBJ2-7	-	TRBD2	TGTGCCAGCAGTTTCGGGGGGACCTACGAGCAGTACTTC	CASSFGGTYEQYF
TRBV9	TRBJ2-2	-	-	TGTGCCAGCAGCGTATACAACACCGGGGAGCTGTTTTTT	CASSVYNTGELFF
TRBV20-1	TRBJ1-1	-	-	TGCAGTGCTAGCCTCGGACGTGAAGCTTTCTTT	CSASLGREAFF
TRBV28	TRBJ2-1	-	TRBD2	TGTGCCAGCAGTTTAGGACTAGACAATGAGCAGTTCTTC	CASSLGLDNEQFF
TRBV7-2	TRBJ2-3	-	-	TGTGCCAGCAGCGCAGGGCCATTCGTCATCACAGATACGCAGTATTTT	CASSAGPFVITDTQYF
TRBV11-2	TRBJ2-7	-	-	TGTGCCAGCAGCTTAGGTTTTTCGGCAGGCTTCTCCTACGAGCAGTACTTC	CASSLGFSAGFSYEQYF
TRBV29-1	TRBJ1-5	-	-	TGCAGCGTTGAAGACGCAGTTGGACAACTTAGCAATCAGCCCCAGCATTTT	CSVEDAVGQLSNQPQHF
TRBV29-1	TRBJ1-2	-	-	TGCAGCGTTGATGGTGGCGCGGCGCTTGGCTACACCTTC	CSVDGGAALGYTF
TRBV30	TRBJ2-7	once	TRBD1	TGTGCCTGGGGGGACAGGGTCTACGAGCAGTACTTC	CAWGDRVYEQYF
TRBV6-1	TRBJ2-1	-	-	TGTGCCAGCAGTGAAGCTGATGGGGGTCTACCCCCCCGGCAGTTCTTC	CASSEADGGLPPRQFF
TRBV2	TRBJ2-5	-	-	TGTGCCAGCAGGTCGGACCGTCAATTGGAAGAGCAGTACTTC	CASRSDRQLEEQYF
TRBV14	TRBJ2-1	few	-	TGTGCCAGCAGCCAAGTCAGGGCCCATGAGCAGTTCTTC	CASSQVRAHEQFF
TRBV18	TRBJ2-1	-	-	TGTGCCAGCTCACCACCCACGGTCTCCTACAATGAGCAGTTCTTC	CASSPPTVSYNEQFF
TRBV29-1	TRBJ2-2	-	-	TGCAGCGTTCTTTTCGGCACCGGGGAGCTGTTTTTT	CSVLFGTGELFF
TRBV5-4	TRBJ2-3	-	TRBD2	TGTGCCAGCAGCTCTAGCGGGGGGCTGGATACGCAGTATTTT	CASSSSGGLDTQYF
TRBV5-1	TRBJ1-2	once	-	TGCGCCAGCAGCTTGGGTGCTAACTATGGCTACACCTTC	CASSLGANYGYTF
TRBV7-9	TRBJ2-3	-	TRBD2	TGTGCCAGCAGCCCGGGACTAGCGGGATTCACAGATACGCAGTATTTT	CASSPGLAGFTDTQYF
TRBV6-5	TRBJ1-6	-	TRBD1	TGTGCCAGCAGTCAGGGGGGACCGAATTCACCCCTCCACTTT	CASSQGGPNSPLHF
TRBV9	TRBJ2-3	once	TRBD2	TGTGCCAGCAGCGTAGGGCTAGCGGGGACCTTCACAGATACGCAGTATTTT	CASSVGLAGTFTDTQYF
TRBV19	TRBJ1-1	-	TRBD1	TGTGCCAGTAGTATACAGGGGGCGAACACTGAAGCTTTCTTT	CASSIQGANTEAFF
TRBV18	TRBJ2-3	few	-	TGTGCCAGCTCCCAATTTGGGGGTTCAGATACGCAGTATTTT	CASSQFGGSDTQYF
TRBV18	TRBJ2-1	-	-	TGTGCCAGCTCACCACCGCTCGGGGGAAGGTACAATGAGCAGTTCTTC	CASSPPLGGRYNEQFF
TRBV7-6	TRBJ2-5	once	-	TGTGCCAGCAGCTTAGAAGGCATGAGGCAGTACTTC	CASSLEGMRQYF
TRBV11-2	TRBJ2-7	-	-	TGTGCCAGCAGCTTGACACTAACTAACCTCCACGAGCAGTACTTC	CASSLTLTNLHEQYF
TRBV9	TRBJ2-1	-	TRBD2	TGTGCCAGCAGCGGACAGGGGGGGACTAGCGGGAGAGCTAATGAGCAGTTCTTC	CASSGQGGTSGRANEQFF
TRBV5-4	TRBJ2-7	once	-	TGTGCCAGAAGCTTAGCAGGGCCAAGCTCCTACGAGCAGTACTTC	CARSLAGPSSYEQYF
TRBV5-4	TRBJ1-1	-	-	TGTGCCAGCAGCTTGGCCCGCGGATCTTCCTTGAACACTGAAGCTTTCTTT	CASSLARGSSLNTEAFF
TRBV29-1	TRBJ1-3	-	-	TGCAGCGTTGGCCTAGCTGGAAACACCATATATTTT	CSVGLAGNTIYF
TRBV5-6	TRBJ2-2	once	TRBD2	TGTGCCAGCAGCCACCCGGGGAGTAGCGGGAGATCTGGGGAGCTGTTTTTT	CASSHPGSSGRSGELFF
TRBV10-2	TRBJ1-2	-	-	TGCGCCAGCAGTGAGGGAGTTGGCTATGGCTACACCTTC	CASSEGVGYGYTF
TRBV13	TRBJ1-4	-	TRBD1	TGTGCCAGCAGCAGGGGACAGTTTTATGAAAAACTGTTTTTT	CASSRGQFYEKLFF
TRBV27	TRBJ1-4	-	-	TGTGCCAGCCGTAACCCGGGCGTCAGGGATGAAAAACTGTTTTTT	CASRNPGVRDEKLFF
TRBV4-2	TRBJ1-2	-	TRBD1	TGTGCCAGCAGCTTGACAGGGGGCCTATACTATGGCTACACCTTC	CASSLTGGLYYGYTF